This T cell receptor (beta chain) was recorded in a study of control samples from healthy donors and cancer patients. V dropped 1 base and J dropped 0 bases, with 18 bases sitting between them. Germline assignment: CDR1 LGHDT and CDR2 YNNKEL (reference sequence). CDR3 size: 18 residues. Assay used: immunoSEQ multiplex PCR; TCRdb lists only in-frame clones, some missing. This sample has about 130,000 clones, with around nine tenths found just once. Sequencing was done on a sample of blood. V gene TRBV3-1 (or the pseudogene TRBV3-2) combines with J gene TRBJ1-2; possible D gene TRBD1, 5 bases. This receptor was identified in a man in his late teens or twenties in good health. The CDR3 sequence: CASSQGIRGRLANYGYTF. In DNA form, the CDR3 reads TGTGCCAGCAGCCAAGGAATTCGGGGACGCCTAGCTAACTATGGCTACACCTTC.